The 18 T cell receptor beta chains below were found in one sample sequenced in a study of beta chain features in type 1 diabetes (dated by TCRdb to the late 2010s). Receptors were amplified or captured by the immunoSEQ multiplex PCR assay. All of the isolated RNA was reverse transcribed with the High Capacity cDNA Reverse Transcription Kit, so expressed TCRB transcripts were sequenced. TCRdb provides this immuneACCESS table in a form limited to in-frame rearrangements. Some clones are lacking; in checked studies, under half of them reflect an unresolved V gene, and why the rest are absent is not known. This sample holds 850,000 to 900,000 clones; under 20% were observed only once. In total, the top ten clones hold about 0.02% of the sample. Source material: naive CD4+ T cells from blood. This specimen's cell subset or site label, per the study, means: true naive CD4+ T cells. The receptor source for this set is a woman under 30 in good health.

This clone was detected only a few times. V usage is TRBV11-3 and J usage is TRBJ2-1; 7 positions match TRBD2. The trim removed 0 bases at V and 9 bases at J, leaving 11 bases unmatched. This CDR3 is 16 amino acids long. Germline V gene data show CDR1 as SGHNT and CDR2 as YENEEA. CDR3 coding DNA: TGTGCCAGCAGCTTAGATTCGGCGGGAGTCATTGGTGAGCAGTTCTTC. This translates into CASSLDSAGVIGEQFF.

This chain uses TRBV18 with TRBJ2-3; the match to TRBD2 covers 8 bases. After removal of 3 bases from V and 6 bases from J, the junction contained 5 bases not matched to a gene. CDR3 length: 14 amino acids. Germline CDR1 is KGHSH and CDR2 is LQKENI. The CDR3 DNA reads TGTGCCAGCTCACCCCAGTCGGGGGGGGATACGCAGTATTTT. This translates into CASSPQSGGDTQYF.

The rearrangement links TRBV7-2 to TRBJ2-1, with TRBD2 identical over 10 bases. Germline CDR1 is SGHTA and CDR2 is FQGNSA. The V segment lost 2 bases and the J segment 5 bases; nucleotides outside the gene matches: 3. CDR3 length: 15 residues. CDR3 in amino acids: CASSLWTSGNNEQFF. The CDR3 coding sequence is TGTGCCAGCAGCTTATGGACTAGCGGAAACAATGAGCAGTTCTTC.

The gene calls are TRBV4-3 and TRBJ2-2, with unresolved D. Trimming removed 1 base from V and 6 bases from J, with 9 bases in between. The CDR3 runs 14 residues. Per the germline V gene, CDR1 is LGHNA and CDR2 is YSLEER. CDR3 in DNA: TGCGCCAGCAGCCAAGGCTTAGTCGCCGGGGAGCTGTTTTTT. As protein: CASSQGLVAGELFF.

The chain carries TRBV18 and TRBJ2-3; 7 bases line up with TRBD2. The V and J ends lost 2 bases and 8 bases, in that order; junction bases with no gene match: 13. This CDR3 region has 16 residues. Germline lookup yields CDR1 KGHSH and CDR2 LQKENI. The DNA of the CDR3 is TGTGCCAGCTCACCAGGCGCTAGCGGCCCCACGGGTACGCAGTATTTT. This sequence encodes CASSPGASGPTGTQYF.

The chain joins TRBV7-2 to TRBJ1-2; D call uncertain. Germline-derived CDR1 and CDR2 are SGHTA and FQGNSA. CDR3 length: 12 residues. V was clipped by 4 bases and J by 3 bases, with 6 bases between them. CDR3 region: CASSSYYYGYTF. The CDR3 DNA follows: TGTGCCAGCAGCTCTTATTACTATGGCTACACCTTC. The complete variable domain, with remaining parts taken from reference TRBV7-2 and TRBJ1-2, reads GAGVSQSPSNKVTEKGKDVELRCDPISGHTALYWYRQSLGQGLEFLIYFQGNSAPDKSGLPSDRFSAERTGGSVSTLTIQRTQQEDSAVYLCASSSYYYGYTFGSGTRLTVV.

This sequence joins TRBV10-3 and TRBJ2-7; a weak D match, TRBD1 (5 bases). Germline V gene data show CDR1 as ENHRY and CDR2 as SYGVKD. The CDR3 totals 14 residues. V was shortened by 0 bases and J by 2 bases, with 8 bases between the two germline ends. CDR3 bases: TGTGCCATCAGTGAGTCAGCAGGGACCTACGAGCAGTACTTC. Amino acid sequence: CAISESAGTYEQYF.

This clone has a handful of counts. The chain recombines TRBV19 with TRBJ2-3; the match to TRBD2 covers 11 bases. Trimming cost V 7 bases and J 6 bases; bases outside gene matches: 6. Germline CDR1 reads LNHDA; CDR2 reads SQIVND (reference sequence). This CDR3 is 14 amino acids long. The CDR3 spells CASNSGRASDTQYF. DNA of the CDR3: TGTGCCAGTAATAGCGGGAGGGCATCGGATACGCAGTATTTT.

This rearrangement joins TRBV20-1 to TRBJ1-5; D is undetermined. The germline V gene has CDR1 DFQATT and CDR2 SNEGSKA (reference sequence). V was shortened by 5 bases and J by 4 bases, with 6 bases between the two germline ends. The CDR3 sequence is 11 residues long. DNA of the CDR3: TGCAGTGCTGCTGGGAATCAGCCCCAGCATTTT. It translates to CSAAGNQPQHF.

J is TRBJ2-7 and V is TRBV25-1, with 12 bases that match TRBD2. The CDR3 is 13 residues long. The germline gives CDR1 MGHDK, CDR2 SYGVNS. V shed 5 bases, J shed 5 bases, and the junction held 1 base outside the gene matches. The chain's CDR3 is CASSLAGGHEQYF. The CDR3 DNA reads TGTGCCAGCAGTCTAGCGGGAGGGCACGAGCAGTACTTC.

V usage is TRBV11-2 and J usage is TRBJ1-1, with unresolved D. V was cut by 3 bases and J by 1 base, with 3 bases left in between. CDR3 size: 12 residues. Germline V gene sequence: CDR1 SGHAT, CDR2 FQNNGV. In DNA form, the CDR3 reads TGTGCCAGCAGCTTCCAGAACACTGAAGCTTTCTTT. This sequence encodes CASSFQNTEAFF. The full variable domain, with the rest looked up from reference TRBV11-2 and TRBJ1-1, is EAGVAQSPRYKIIEKRQSVAFWCNPISGHATLYWYQQILGQGPKLLIQFQNNGVVDDSQLPKDRFSAERLKGVDSTLKIQPAKLEDSAVYLCASSFQNTEAFFGQGTRLTVV.

This chain uses TRBV7-3 with TRBJ2-2, with D perhaps TRBD1 (6 bases). Trimming left V 5 bases short and J 1 base short, with 11 bases between. Germline V gene sequence: CDR1 SGHTA, CDR2 FQGTGA. The CDR3 runs to 15 residues. This CDR3 is CASSANRENTGELFF. In DNA, the CDR3 is TGTGCCAGCAGCGCGAACAGGGAGAACACCGGGGAGCTGTTTTTT.

The V call is TRBV18, the J call TRBJ2-7; the D gene is possibly TRBD2 (5 bases). Trimming left V 3 bases short and J 4 bases short, with 16 bases between. This CDR3 region has 15 residues. Germline-derived CDR1 and CDR2 are KGHSH and LQKENI. This CDR3 reads CASSPLSSRLYEQYF. The DNA for the CDR3 is TGTGCCAGCTCACCTTTGTCTAGCAGATTATACGAGCAGTACTTC.

This clone was picked up a small number of times. The chain recombines TRBV28 with TRBJ2-7; 7 bases line up with TRBD1. This CDR3 spans 14 amino acids. Looked up from germline, CDR1 is MDHEN and CDR2 is SYDVKM. With V trimmed by 3 bases and J by 4 bases, 6 bases remained unmatched. CDR3 DNA sequence: TGTGCCAGCAGTTTTACAGGGGTAAGGTACGAGCAGTACTTC. Its translation: CASSFTGVRYEQYF.

This chain links TRBV23-1 with TRBJ1-1, with a weak D call TRBD1 (5 bases). TRBV23-1 is an ORF for which the function is uncertain. Trimming pared 8 bases from V and 5 bases from J, leaving 12 bases between. The CDR3 runs to 12 residues. CDR3 loop: CASAGRGTEAFF. The DNA for the CDR3 is TGCGCCAGCGCCGGTCGGGGGACTGAAGCTTTCTTT.

The rearrangement uses TRBV2 and TRBJ2-3; D is possibly TRBD1 or TRBD2 (5 bases each). Germline assignment: CDR1 SNHLY and CDR2 FYNNEI. The V gene lost 6 bases and the J gene lost 2 bases, with 6 bases spanning the gap. CDR3 length: 12 residues. The CDR3 coding sequence is TGTGCCAGCAGCGGGACCACAGATACGCAGTATTTT. It yields the protein CASSGTTDTQYF.

This clone was counted a few times. The rearrangement joins TRBV2 to TRBJ2-5; 12 nucleotides match TRBD2. CDR3 length: 19 amino acids. Per the germline V gene, CDR1 is SNHLY and CDR2 is FYNNEI. V was clipped by 5 bases and J by 5 bases; unmatched bases: 18. CDR3 residues: CASSSRASGRAERGETQYF. The CDR3 nucleotides read TGTGCCAGCAGTTCTCGGGCTAGCGGGAGGGCCGAGAGAGGCGAGACCCAGTACTTC.

The chain links TRBV7-3 to TRBJ2-1; no firm D call. CDR3 length: 15 amino acids. Germline-derived CDR1 and CDR2 are SGHTA and FQGTGA. Trimming pared 3 bases from V and 2 bases from J, leaving 11 bases between. CDR3 DNA sequence: TGTGCCAGCAGCTTTCTGGGCGGAACCTACAATGAGCAGTTCTTC. Its translation is CASSFLGGTYNEQFF.